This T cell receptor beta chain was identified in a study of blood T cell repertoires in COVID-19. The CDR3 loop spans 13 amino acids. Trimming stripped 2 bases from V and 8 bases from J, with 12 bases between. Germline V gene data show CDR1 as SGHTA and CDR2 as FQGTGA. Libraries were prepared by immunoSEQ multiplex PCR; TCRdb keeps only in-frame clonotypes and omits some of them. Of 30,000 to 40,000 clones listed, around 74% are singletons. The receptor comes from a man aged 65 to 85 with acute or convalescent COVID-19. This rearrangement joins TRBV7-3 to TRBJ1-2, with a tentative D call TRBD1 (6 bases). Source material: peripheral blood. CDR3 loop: CASSLGAGEGYTF. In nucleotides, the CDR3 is TGTGCCAGCAGCTTAGGGGCAGGGGAAGGCTACACCTTC.